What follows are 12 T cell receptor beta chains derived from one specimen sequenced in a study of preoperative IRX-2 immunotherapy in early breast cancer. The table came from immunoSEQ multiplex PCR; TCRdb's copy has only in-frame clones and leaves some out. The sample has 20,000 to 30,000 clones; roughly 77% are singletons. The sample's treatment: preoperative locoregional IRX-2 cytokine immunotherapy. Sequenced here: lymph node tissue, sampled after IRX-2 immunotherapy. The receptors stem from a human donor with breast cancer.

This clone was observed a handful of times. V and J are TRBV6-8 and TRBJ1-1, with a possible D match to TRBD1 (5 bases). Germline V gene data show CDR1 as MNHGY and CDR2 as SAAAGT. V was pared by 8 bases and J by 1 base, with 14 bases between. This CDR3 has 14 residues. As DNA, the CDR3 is TGTGCCAGCCGTATACGGGGGGAGAACACTGAAGCTTTCTTT. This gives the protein CASRIRGENTEAFF.

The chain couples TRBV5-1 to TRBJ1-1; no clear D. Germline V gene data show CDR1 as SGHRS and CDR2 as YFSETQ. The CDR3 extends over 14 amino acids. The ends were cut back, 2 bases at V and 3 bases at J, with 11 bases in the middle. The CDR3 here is CASSFNTAYTEAFF. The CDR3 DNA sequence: TGCGCCAGCAGCTTTAATACAGCCTACACTGAAGCTTTCTTT. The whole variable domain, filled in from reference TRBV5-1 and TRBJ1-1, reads KAGVTQTPRYLIKTRGQQVTLSCSPISGHRSVSWYQQTPGQGLQFLFEYFSETQRNKGNFPGRFSGRQFSNSRSEMNVSTLELGDSALYLCASSFNTAYTEAFFGQGTRLTVV.

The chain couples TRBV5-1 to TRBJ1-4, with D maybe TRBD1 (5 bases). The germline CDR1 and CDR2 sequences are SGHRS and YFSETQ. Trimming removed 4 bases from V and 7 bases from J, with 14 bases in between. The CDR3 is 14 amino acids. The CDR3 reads CASSQTAGGEKLFF. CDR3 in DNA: TGCGCCAGCAGCCAAACAGCGGGGGGTGAAAAACTGTTTTTT.

Here the CDR3 DNA reads TGTGCCAGTAGTATAGATCGGCAGGTCAAAACTGAAGCTTTCTTT. Translated, it gives CASSIDRQVKTEAFF. The gene calls are TRBV19 and TRBJ1-1; D gene ambiguous. This CDR3 has 15 residues. Germline V lookup: CDR1 LNHDA, CDR2 SQIVND (reference sequence). The ends were cut back, 0 bases at V and 5 bases at J, with 13 bases in the middle.

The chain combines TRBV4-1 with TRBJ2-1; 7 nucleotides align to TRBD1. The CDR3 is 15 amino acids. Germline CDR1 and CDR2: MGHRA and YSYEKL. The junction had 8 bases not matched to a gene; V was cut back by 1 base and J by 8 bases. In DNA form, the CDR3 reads TGCGCCAGCAGCCAAGGATCCAGGGGGTTCGATGAGCAGTTCTTC. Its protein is CASSQGSRGFDEQFF.

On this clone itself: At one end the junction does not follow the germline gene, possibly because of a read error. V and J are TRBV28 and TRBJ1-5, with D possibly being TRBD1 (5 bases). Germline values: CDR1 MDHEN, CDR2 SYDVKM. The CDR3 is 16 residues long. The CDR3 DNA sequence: TGTGCCAGCAGTCTATCCCCTACTGCTTTCGGGGGTCAGTGTGATTTT. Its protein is CASSLSPTAFGGQCDF.

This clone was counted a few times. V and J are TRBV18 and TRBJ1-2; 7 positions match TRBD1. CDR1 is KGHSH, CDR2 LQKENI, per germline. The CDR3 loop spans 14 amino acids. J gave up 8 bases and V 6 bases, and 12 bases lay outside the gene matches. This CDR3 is CASSTIKTGKGYTF. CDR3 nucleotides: TGTGCCAGCTCCACTATTAAGACAGGGAAGGGCTACACCTTC. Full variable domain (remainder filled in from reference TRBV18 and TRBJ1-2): NAGVMQNPRHLVRRRGQEARLRCSPMKGHSHVYWYRQLPEEGLKFMVYLQKENIIDESGMPKERFSAEFPKEGPSILRIQQVVRGDSAAYFCASSTIKTGKGYTFGSGTRLTVV.

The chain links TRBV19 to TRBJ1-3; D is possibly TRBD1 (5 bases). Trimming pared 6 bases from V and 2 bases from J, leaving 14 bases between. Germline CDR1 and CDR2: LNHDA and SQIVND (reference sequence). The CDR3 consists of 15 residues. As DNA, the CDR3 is TGTGCCAGTAGCTCGCCCGGGGGAACTGGAAACACCATATATTTT. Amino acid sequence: CASSSPGGTGNTIYF.

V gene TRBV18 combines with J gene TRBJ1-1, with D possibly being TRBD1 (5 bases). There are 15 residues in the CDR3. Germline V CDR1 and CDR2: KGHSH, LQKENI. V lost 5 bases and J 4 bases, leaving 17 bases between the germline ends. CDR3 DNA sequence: TGTGCCAGCTCAAACCTTCAGGGAAGGGCCACTGAAGCTTTCTTT. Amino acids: CASSNLQGRATEAFF.

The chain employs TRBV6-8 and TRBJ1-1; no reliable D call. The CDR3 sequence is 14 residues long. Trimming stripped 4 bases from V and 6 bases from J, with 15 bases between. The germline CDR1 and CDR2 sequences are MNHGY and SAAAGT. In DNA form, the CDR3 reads TGTGCCAGCAGTTTCCCAGGAAGGTTCGCTGAAGCTTTCTTT. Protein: CASSFPGRFAEAFF.

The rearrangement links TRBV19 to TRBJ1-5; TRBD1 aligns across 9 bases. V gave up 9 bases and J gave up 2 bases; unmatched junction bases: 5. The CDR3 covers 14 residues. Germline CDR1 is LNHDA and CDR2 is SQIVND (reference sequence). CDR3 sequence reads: CASNRGLGNQPQHF. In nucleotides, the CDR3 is TGTGCCAGCAACAGGGGGCTCGGCAATCAGCCCCAGCATTTT.

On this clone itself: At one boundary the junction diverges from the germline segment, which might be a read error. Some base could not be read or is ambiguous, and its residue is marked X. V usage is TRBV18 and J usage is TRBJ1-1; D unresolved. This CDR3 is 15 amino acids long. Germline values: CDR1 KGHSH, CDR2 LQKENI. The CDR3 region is CASSPPEGLGTXAFF. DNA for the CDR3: TGTGCCAGCTCACCGCCGGAAGGGTTGGGCACTRAAGCTTTCTTT.